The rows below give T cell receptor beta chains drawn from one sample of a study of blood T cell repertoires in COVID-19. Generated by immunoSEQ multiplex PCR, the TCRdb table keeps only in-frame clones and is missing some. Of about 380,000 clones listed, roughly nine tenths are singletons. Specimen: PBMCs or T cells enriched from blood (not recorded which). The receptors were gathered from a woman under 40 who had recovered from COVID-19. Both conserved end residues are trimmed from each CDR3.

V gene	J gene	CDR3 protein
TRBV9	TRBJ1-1	ASSVSGGSTEAF
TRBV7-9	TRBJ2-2	ASSLNSQNTGELF
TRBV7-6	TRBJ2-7	ASSSRSWREGAYEQY
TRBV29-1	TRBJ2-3	SVDQGTRQY
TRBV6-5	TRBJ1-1	ASSPGQRTRAF
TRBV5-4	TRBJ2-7	ASSTIGHYEQY
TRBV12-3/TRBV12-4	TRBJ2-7	ASSFTGSEQY
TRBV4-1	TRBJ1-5	ASSQSSRRSNQPQH
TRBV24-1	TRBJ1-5	ATSPPPGVNQPQH
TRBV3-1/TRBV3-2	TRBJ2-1	ASSPFPGEAYNEQF
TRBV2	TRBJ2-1	ASSVLASNNEQF
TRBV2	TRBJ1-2	ASTGYGYT
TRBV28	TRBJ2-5	ASTEGLETQY
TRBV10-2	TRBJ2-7	ASWSGGAHEQY
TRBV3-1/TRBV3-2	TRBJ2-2	ASQDRLNTGELF
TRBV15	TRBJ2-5	ATSRGTGGETQY